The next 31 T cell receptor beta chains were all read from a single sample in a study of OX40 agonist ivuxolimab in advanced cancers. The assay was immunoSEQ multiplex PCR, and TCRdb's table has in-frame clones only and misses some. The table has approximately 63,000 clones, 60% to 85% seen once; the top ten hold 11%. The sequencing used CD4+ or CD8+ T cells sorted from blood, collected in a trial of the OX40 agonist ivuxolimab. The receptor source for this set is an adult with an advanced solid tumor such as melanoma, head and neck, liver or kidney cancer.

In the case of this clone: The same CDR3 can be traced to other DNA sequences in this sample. The CDR3 DNA reads as TGTGCCAGCAGTTTATCCAGGACAGGAGCCTACGAGCAGTACTTC. Amino acid sequence: CASSLSRTGAYEQYF. This chain connects TRBV27 to TRBJ2-7, with 7 bases matching TRBD1. The length of the CDR3 is 15 residues. Losses at the gene ends were 0 bases for V and 2 bases for J; bases not matched to a gene: 4. CDR1 and CDR2 (germline): MNHEY, SMNVEV (reference sequence).

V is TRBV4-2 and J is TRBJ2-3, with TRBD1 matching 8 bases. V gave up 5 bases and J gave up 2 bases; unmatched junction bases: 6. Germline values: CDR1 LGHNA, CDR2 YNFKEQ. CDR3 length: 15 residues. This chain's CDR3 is CASSADREPTDTQYF. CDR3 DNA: TGTGCCAGCAGCGCGGACAGGGAACCCACAGATACGCAGTATTTT.

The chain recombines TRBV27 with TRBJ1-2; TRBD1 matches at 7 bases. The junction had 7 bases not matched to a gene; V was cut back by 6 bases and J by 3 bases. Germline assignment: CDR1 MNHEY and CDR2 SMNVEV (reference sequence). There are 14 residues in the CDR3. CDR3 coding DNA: TGTGCCAGCAGAGGAGGGACAGCGGACTATGGCTACACCTTC. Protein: CASRGGTADYGYTF.

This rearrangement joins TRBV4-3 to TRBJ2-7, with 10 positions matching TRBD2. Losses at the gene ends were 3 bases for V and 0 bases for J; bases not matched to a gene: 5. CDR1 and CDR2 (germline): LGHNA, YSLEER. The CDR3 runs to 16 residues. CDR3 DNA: TGCGCCAGCAGCCACTTCCTAGCGGGGGACTCCTACGAGCAGTACTTC. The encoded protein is CASSHFLAGDSYEQYF.

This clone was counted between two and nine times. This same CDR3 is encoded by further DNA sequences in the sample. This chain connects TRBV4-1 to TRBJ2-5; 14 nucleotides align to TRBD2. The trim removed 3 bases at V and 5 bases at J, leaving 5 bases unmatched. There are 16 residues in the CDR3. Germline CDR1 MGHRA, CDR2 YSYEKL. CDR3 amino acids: CASSQGLAGEGETQYF. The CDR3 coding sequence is TGCGCCAGCAGCCAGGGACTAGCGGGAGAAGGGGAGACCCAGTACTTC.

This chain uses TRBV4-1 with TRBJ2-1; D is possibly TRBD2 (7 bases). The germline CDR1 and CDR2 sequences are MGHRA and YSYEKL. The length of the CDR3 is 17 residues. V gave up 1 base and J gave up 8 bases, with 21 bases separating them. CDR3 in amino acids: CASSQAGGQASLHEQFF. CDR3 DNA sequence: TGCGCCAGCAGCCAAGCCGGGGGGCAGGCAAGTCTGCATGAGCAGTTCTTC.

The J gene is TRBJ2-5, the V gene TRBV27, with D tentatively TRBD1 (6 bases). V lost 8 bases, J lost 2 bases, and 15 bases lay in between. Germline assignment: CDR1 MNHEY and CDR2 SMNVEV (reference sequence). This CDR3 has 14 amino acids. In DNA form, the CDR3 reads TGTGCCAGCGGACGAGGGACACCACAAGAGACCCAGTACTTC. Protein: CASGRGTPQETQYF.

CDR3 nucleotide sequence: TGTGCCAGCAGCCGGGGTTCAGCATACAATGAGCAGTTCTTC. Translating gives CASSRGSAYNEQFF. The rearrangement links TRBV5-6 to TRBJ2-1, with TRBD2 as a possible D gene (5 bases). CDR1 and CDR2 (germline): SGHDT, YYEEEE. V shed 4 bases and J shed 4 bases, with 12 bases lying between them. This CDR3 has 14 amino acids.

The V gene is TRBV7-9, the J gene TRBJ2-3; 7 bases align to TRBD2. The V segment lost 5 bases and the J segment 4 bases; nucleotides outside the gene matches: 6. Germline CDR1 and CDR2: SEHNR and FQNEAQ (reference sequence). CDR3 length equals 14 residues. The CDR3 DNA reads TGTGCCAGCAGCCAAGGACTAGAAGCAGATACGCAGTATTTT. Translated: CASSQGLEADTQYF.

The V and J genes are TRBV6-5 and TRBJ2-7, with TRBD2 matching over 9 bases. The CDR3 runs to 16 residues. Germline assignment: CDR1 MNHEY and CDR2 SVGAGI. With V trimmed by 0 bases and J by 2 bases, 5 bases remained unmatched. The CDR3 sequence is CASSYSLSSGAYEQYF. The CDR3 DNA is TGTGCCAGCAGTTACTCGTTGTCTAGCGGGGCCTACGAGCAGTACTTC.

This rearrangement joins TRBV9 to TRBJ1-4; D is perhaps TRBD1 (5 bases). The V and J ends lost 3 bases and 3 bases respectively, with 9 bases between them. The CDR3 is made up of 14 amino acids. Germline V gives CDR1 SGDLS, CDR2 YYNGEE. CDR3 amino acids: CASSGGAANEKLFF. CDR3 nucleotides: TGTGCCAGCAGCGGAGGGGCGGCTAATGAAAAACTGTTTTTT.

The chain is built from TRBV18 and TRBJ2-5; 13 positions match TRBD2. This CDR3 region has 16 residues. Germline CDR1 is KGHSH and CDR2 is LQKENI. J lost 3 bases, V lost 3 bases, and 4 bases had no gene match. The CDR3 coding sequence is TGTGCCAGCTCACCTCCGGGACTAGCGGGGAAAGAGACCCAGTACTTC. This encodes CASSPPGLAGKETQYF.

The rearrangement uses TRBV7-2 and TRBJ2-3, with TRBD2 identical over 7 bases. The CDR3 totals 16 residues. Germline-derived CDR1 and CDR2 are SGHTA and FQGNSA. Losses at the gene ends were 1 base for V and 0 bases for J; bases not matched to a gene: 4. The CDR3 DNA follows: TGTGCCAGCAGCTTAGTTGGTAGCGGGAGCACAGATACGCAGTATTTT. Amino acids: CASSLVGSGSTDTQYF.

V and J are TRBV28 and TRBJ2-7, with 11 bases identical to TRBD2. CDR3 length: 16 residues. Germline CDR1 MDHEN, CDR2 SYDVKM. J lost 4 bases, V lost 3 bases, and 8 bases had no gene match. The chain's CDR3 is CASSFLTSGSAYEQYF. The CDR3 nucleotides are TGTGCCAGCAGTTTCCTTACTAGCGGGAGTGCGTACGAGCAGTACTTC.

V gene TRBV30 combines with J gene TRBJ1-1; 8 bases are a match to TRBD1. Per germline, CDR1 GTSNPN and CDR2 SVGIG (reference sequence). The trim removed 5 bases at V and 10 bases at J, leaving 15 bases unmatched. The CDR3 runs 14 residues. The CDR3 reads CAWVATGGVVGAFF. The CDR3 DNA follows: TGTGCCTGGGTGGCCACAGGGGGTGTCGTCGGAGCTTTCTTT.

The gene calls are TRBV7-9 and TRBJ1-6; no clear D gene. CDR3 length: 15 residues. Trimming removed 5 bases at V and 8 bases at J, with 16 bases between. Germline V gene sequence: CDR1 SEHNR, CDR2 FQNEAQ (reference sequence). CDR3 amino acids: CASSHRSGSDSPLHF. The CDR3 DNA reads TGTGCCAGCAGCCACCGATCTGGGAGTGATTCACCCCTCCACTTT. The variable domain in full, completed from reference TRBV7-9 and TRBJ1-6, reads DTGVSQNPRHKITKRGQNVTFRCDPISEHNRLYWYRQTLGQGPEFLTYFQNEAQLEKSRLLSDRFSAERPKGSFSTLEIQRTEQGDSAMYLCASSHRSGSDSPLHFGNGTRLTVT.

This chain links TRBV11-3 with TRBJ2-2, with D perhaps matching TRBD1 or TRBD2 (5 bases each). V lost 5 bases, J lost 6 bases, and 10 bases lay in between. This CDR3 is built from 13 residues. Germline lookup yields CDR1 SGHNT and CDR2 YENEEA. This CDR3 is CASSPRGSGELFF. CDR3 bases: TGTGCCAGCAGCCCTCGGGGCTCCGGGGAGCTGTTTTTT. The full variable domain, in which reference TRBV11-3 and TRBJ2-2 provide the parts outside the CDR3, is EAGVVQSPRYKIIEKKQPVAFWCNPISGHNTLYWYLQNLGQGPELLIRYENEEAVDDSQLPKDRFSAERLKGVDSTLKIQPAELGDSAVYLCASSPRGSGELFFGEGSRLTVL.

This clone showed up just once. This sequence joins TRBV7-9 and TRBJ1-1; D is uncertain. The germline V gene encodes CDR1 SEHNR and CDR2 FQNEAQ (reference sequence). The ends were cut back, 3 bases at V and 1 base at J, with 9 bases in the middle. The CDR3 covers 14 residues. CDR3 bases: TGTGCCAGCAGCTTCACCGGTGGGAACACTGAAGCTTTCTTT. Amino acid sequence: CASSFTGGNTEAFF.

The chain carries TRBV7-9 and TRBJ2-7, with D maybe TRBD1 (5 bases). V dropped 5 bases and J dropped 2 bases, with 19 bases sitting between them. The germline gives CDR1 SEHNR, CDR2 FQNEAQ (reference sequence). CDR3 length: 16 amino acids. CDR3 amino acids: CASSPDPKEGAYEQYF. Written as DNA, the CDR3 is TGTGCCAGCAGCCCCGACCCGAAAGAAGGGGCCTACGAGCAGTACTTC.

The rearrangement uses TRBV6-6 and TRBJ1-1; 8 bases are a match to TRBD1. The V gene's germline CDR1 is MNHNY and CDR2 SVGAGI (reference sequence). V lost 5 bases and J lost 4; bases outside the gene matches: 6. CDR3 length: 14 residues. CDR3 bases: TGTGCCAGCAGTGACGACAGGGGACGCACTGAAGCTTTCTTT. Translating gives CASSDDRGRTEAFF.

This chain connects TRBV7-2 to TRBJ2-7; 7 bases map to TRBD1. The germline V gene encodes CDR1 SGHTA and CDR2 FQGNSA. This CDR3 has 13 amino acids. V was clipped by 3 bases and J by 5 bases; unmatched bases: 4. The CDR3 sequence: CASSFRDRNEQYF. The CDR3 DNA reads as TGTGCCAGCAGCTTCCGGGACAGAAACGAGCAGTACTTC.

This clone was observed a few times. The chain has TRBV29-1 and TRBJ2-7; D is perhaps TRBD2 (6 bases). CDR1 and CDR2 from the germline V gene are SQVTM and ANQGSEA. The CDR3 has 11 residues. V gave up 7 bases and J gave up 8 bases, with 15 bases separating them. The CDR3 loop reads CSGGGVDKQYF. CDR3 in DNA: TGCAGCGGGGGCGGGGTTGACAAGCAGTACTTC.

This CDR3 is CASRGTRTSGTYEQYF. CDR3 nucleotide sequence: TGTGCCAGTAGGGGAACCAGGACTAGCGGAACCTACGAGCAGTACTTC. The chain employs TRBV19 and TRBJ2-7; 10 bases match TRBD2. Germline values: CDR1 LNHDA, CDR2 SQIVND (reference sequence). With V trimmed by 6 bases and J by 2 bases, 10 bases remained unmatched. The CDR3 is 16 residues long. Filled out from reference TRBV19 and TRBJ2-7, the complete variable domain reads DGGITQSPKYLFRKEGQNVTLSCEQNLNHDAMYWYRQDPGQGLRLIYYSQIVNDFQKGDIAEGYSVSREKKESFPLTVTSAQKNPTAFYLCASRGTRTSGTYEQYFGPGTRLTVT.

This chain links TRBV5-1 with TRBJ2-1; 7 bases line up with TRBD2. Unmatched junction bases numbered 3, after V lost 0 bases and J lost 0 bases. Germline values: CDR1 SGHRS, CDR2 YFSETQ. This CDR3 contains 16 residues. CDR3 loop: CASSLVGGSSYNEQFF. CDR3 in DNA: TGCGCCAGCAGCTTGGTCGGGGGGAGCTCCTACAATGAGCAGTTCTTC.

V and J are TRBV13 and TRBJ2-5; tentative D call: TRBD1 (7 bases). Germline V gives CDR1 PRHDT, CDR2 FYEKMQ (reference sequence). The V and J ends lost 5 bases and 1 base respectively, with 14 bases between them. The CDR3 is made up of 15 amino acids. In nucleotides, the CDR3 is TGTGCCAGCAGCACGGAGGGACAGCTCCAAGAGACCCAGTACTTC. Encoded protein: CASSTEGQLQETQYF. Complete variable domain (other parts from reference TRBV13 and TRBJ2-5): AAGVIQSPRHLIKEKRETATLKCYPIPRHDTVYWYQQGPGQDPQFLISFYEKMQSDKGSIPDRFSAQQFSDYHSELNMSSLELGDSALYFCASSTEGQLQETQYFGPGTRLLVL.

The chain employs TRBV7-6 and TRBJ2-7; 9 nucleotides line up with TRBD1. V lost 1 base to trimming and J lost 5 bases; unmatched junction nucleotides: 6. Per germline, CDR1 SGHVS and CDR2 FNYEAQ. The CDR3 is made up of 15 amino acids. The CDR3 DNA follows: TGTGCCAGCAGCTTAGGGGGGACAGGGTTCAACGAGCAGTACTTC. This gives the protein CASSLGGTGFNEQYF.

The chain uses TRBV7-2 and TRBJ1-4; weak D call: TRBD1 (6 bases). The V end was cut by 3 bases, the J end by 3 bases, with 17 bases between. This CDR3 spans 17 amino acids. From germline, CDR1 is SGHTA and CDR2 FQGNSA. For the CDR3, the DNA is TGTGCCAGCAGCTTGCGCCCCGTGGACAGCCCTAATGAAAAACTGTTTTTT. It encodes CASSLRPVDSPNEKLFF.

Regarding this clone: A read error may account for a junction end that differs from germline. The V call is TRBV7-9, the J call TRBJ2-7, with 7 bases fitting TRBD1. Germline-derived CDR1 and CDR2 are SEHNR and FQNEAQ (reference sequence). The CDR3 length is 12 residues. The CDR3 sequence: CASSFSRDSKDF. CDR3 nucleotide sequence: TGTGCCAGCAGCTTTTCCCGGGACAGTAAGGACTTC.

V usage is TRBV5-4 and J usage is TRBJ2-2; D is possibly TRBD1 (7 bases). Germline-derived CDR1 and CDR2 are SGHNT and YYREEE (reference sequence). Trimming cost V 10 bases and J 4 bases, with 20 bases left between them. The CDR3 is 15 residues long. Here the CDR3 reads CASHRGGEVTGELFF. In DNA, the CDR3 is TGTGCCTCTCACAGGGGCGGGGAGGTCACCGGGGAGCTGTTTTTT.

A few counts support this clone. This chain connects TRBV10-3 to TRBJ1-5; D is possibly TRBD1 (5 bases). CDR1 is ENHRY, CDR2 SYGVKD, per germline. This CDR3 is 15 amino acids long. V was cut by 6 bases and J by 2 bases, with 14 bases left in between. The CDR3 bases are TGTGCCATCAGAGGGGCCATTGAGGGCAATCAGCCCCAGCATTTT. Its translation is CAIRGAIEGNQPQHF.

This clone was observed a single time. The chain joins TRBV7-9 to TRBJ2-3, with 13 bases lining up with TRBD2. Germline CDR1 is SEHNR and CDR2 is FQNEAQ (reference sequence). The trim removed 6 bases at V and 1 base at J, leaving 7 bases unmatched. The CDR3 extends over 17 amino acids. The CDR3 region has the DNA TGTGCCAGCAGTACTAGCGGGGGGGCCTGGGGCACAGATACGCAGTATTTT. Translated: CASSTSGGAWGTDTQYF.